This is a list of T cell receptor beta chains from one sample in a study of T cell responses to AZD1222 COVID-19 vaccine. Using immunoSEQ multiplex PCR, the repertoire was profiled, and TCRdb retains in-frame clones only, with some absent. The sample consists of some 140,000 clones, approximately 90% of them appearing once. The sample here was peripheral blood, taken on day 0 of AZD1222 vaccination. These receptor sequences come from an adult in good health. CDR3s include the opening cysteine and the closing phenylalanine or tryptophan. The order of the fields is clone size, V gene, D gene, J gene, CDR3 DNA, CDR3 protein. A D gene is named only where the DNA matches it firmly. Rows give clone size only sometimes, using once, few, many, or a class for an expanded clone.

abundance: -
v_gene: TRBV11-2
d_gene: -
j_gene: TRBJ1-2
CDR3nt: TGTGCCAGCAGCCCGGTCAGGAACAGGGTGTTCGATGGCTACACCTTC
CDR3aa: CASSPVRNRVFDGYTF

abundance: -
v_gene: TRBV6-5
d_gene: TRBD1
j_gene: TRBJ1-2
CDR3nt: TGTGCCAGCATTAGGACAGGGACCCATGGCTACACCTTC
CDR3aa: CASIRTGTHGYTF

abundance: once
v_gene: TRBV11-2
d_gene: TRBD2
j_gene: TRBJ2-3
CDR3nt: TGTGCCAGCAGCTGGGGACTAGCGGGAGTAGATACGCAGTATTTT
CDR3aa: CASSWGLAGVDTQYF

abundance: once
v_gene: TRBV5-6
d_gene: TRBD1
j_gene: TRBJ2-7
CDR3nt: TGTGCCAGCTCGGTCGGGACAGGGGGCGAGCAGTACTTC
CDR3aa: CASSVGTGGEQYF

abundance: -
v_gene: TRBV6-5
d_gene: -
j_gene: TRBJ1-1
CDR3nt: TGTGCCAGCAGCCACCGCAACACTGAAGCTTTCTTT
CDR3aa: CASSHRNTEAFF

abundance: -
v_gene: TRBV10-1
d_gene: -
j_gene: TRBJ2-7
CDR3nt: TGCGCCAGCAGTGAGTCGTTAGGCTACGAGCAGTACTTC
CDR3aa: CASSESLGYEQYF

abundance: few
v_gene: TRBV14
d_gene: -
j_gene: TRBJ1-1
CDR3nt: TGTGCCAGCAGCCAACATTCGGGGGTCAGGAACACTGAAGCTTTCTTT
CDR3aa: CASSQHSGVRNTEAFF

abundance: few
v_gene: TRBV7-2
d_gene: -
j_gene: TRBJ1-3
CDR3nt: TGTGCCAGCAGCCCACGGGCGGGGGGAAACACCATATATTTT
CDR3aa: CASSPRAGGNTIYF

abundance: -
v_gene: TRBV19
d_gene: -
j_gene: TRBJ1-1
CDR3nt: TGTGCCAGTAGTATAGTTCCACTTAGGAACACTGAAGCTTTCTTT
CDR3aa: CASSIVPLRNTEAFF

abundance: -
v_gene: TRBV5-1
d_gene: -
j_gene: TRBJ2-5
CDR3nt: TGCGCCAGCAGCTTCCGGCCAGGGCAGGAGACCCAGTACTTC
CDR3aa: CASSFRPGQETQYF

abundance: -
v_gene: TRBV24-1
d_gene: -
j_gene: TRBJ2-2
CDR3nt: TGTGCCACCAGTGATTTGGGTCAGAAAACCGGGGAGCTGTTTTTT
CDR3aa: CATSDLGQKTGELFF

abundance: -
v_gene: TRBV5-4
d_gene: TRBD1
j_gene: TRBJ2-3
CDR3nt: TGTGCCAGCAGCCGGGACAGGGTTGGAACAGATACGCAGTATTTT
CDR3aa: CASSRDRVGTDTQYF

abundance: -
v_gene: TRBV27
d_gene: -
j_gene: TRBJ2-3
CDR3nt: TGTGCCAGCAGTTTCGAGAGGTCGGGCACAGATACGCAGTATTTT
CDR3aa: CASSFERSGTDTQYF

abundance: -
v_gene: TRBV2
d_gene: -
j_gene: TRBJ1-2
CDR3nt: TGTGCCAGCAGTGGAGAAAGCAGGGAGGACTATGGCTACACCTTC
CDR3aa: CASSGESREDYGYTF

abundance: -
v_gene: TRBV9
d_gene: -
j_gene: TRBJ1-1
CDR3nt: TGTGCCAGCAGCCAAAGGGGGGGCTTGAACACTGAAGCTTTCTTT
CDR3aa: CASSQRGGLNTEAFF

abundance: -
v_gene: TRBV4-3
d_gene: -
j_gene: TRBJ1-4
CDR3nt: TGCGCCAGCAGCCAGAATCCCTTCGGACCGTCAAGAAATGAAAAACTGTTTTTT
CDR3aa: CASSQNPFGPSRNEKLFF

abundance: -
v_gene: TRBV14
d_gene: TRBD2
j_gene: TRBJ2-5
CDR3nt: TGTGCCAGCAGCCCCTTGAGTTGGGCTAGCGGGAAAGAGACCCAGTACTTC
CDR3aa: CASSPLSWASGKETQYF

abundance: -
v_gene: TRBV15
d_gene: TRBD2
j_gene: TRBJ2-7
CDR3nt: TGTGCCACCAGCAGAGATGGGACCGGGACTAGCGGCTTACAGTACTTC
CDR3aa: CATSRDGTGTSGLQYF

abundance: -
v_gene: TRBV7-2
d_gene: TRBD1
j_gene: TRBJ2-1
CDR3nt: TGTGCCAGCAGCTTAGGACAGGGCGACTACAATGAGCAGTTCTTC
CDR3aa: CASSLGQGDYNEQFF

abundance: few
v_gene: TRBV4-1
d_gene: -
j_gene: TRBJ2-7
CDR3nt: TGCGCCAGCAGCCAAAGAGAGCGGGCGAGTGGCTACGAGCAGTACTTC
CDR3aa: CASSQRERASGYEQYF

abundance: -
v_gene: TRBV28
d_gene: -
j_gene: TRBJ2-5
CDR3nt: TGTGCCAGCAGTTTCCGCGGTGGGAGCCAGTACTTC
CDR3aa: CASSFRGGSQYF

abundance: -
v_gene: TRBV11-1
d_gene: -
j_gene: TRBJ2-1
CDR3nt: TGTGCCAGCAGCTTCGGTAGCGGCTCCTACAATGAGCAGTTCTTC
CDR3aa: CASSFGSGSYNEQFF

abundance: -
v_gene: TRBV5-4
d_gene: TRBD2
j_gene: TRBJ2-3
CDR3nt: TGTGCCAGCAGCTTGTCTAGCGGGGTGGCAGATACGCAGTATTTT
CDR3aa: CASSLSSGVADTQYF

abundance: once
v_gene: TRBV15
d_gene: -
j_gene: TRBJ1-1
CDR3nt: TGTGCCACCAGCAGAGTCGTCCGGGAAGCTTTCTTT
CDR3aa: CATSRVVREAFF

abundance: -
v_gene: TRBV3-1/TRBV3-2
d_gene: TRBD1
j_gene: TRBJ2-7
CDR3nt: TGTGCCAGCAGCCCCGGGACAGTTGAGGCAAATTTGTACGAGCAGTACTTC
CDR3aa: CASSPGTVEANLYEQYF

abundance: -
v_gene: TRBV3-1/TRBV3-2
d_gene: -
j_gene: TRBJ2-2
CDR3nt: TGTGCCAGCAGCCCACACCAGGGGAAAGGGAACACCGGGGAGCTGTTTTTT
CDR3aa: CASSPHQGKGNTGELFF

abundance: -
v_gene: TRBV18
d_gene: -
j_gene: TRBJ1-1
CDR3nt: TGTGCCAGCTCACCACCGTGGTCTCCCGAAGCTTTCTTT
CDR3aa: CASSPPWSPEAFF

abundance: -
v_gene: TRBV7-9
d_gene: -
j_gene: TRBJ2-1
CDR3nt: TGTGCCAGCAGCTTACTAGGCAGACGAGGGAATGAGCAGTTCTTC
CDR3aa: CASSLLGRRGNEQFF

abundance: -
v_gene: TRBV18
d_gene: -
j_gene: TRBJ1-2
CDR3nt: TGTGCCAGCTCACCGGCAGGGCTCTATGGCTACACCTTC
CDR3aa: CASSPAGLYGYTF

abundance: -
v_gene: TRBV28
d_gene: -
j_gene: TRBJ1-2
CDR3nt: TGTGCCAGCAGCCGGTATACCCGGGGAGGGGGCTACACCTTC
CDR3aa: CASSRYTRGGGYTF

abundance: -
v_gene: TRBV4-1
d_gene: TRBD2
j_gene: TRBJ2-3
CDR3nt: TGCGCCAGCAGCCAAAGTCTCGCCTCCTTAGCGGGGGATACGCAGTATTTT
CDR3aa: CASSQSLASLAGDTQYF

abundance: -
v_gene: TRBV6-6
d_gene: TRBD2
j_gene: TRBJ2-7
CDR3nt: TGTGCCAGCACACCCAGGGAGCGGGACGGCGAGCAGTACTTC
CDR3aa: CASTPRERDGEQYF

abundance: -
v_gene: TRBV28
d_gene: -
j_gene: TRBJ1-4
CDR3nt: TGTGCCAGCTTGAGCAGGGGTGGCAGTCGATATGAAAAACTGTTTTTT
CDR3aa: CASLSRGGSRYEKLFF

abundance: -
v_gene: TRBV10-3
d_gene: -
j_gene: TRBJ2-1
CDR3nt: TGTGCCATCAGTGTACTGGGGAACTACAATGAGCAGTTCTTC
CDR3aa: CAISVLGNYNEQFF

abundance: -
v_gene: TRBV18
d_gene: -
j_gene: TRBJ1-4
CDR3nt: TGTGCCAGCTCCCCCAATCAAAGGGCTGAAAAACTGTTTTTT
CDR3aa: CASSPNQRAEKLFF

abundance: -
v_gene: TRBV20-1
d_gene: -
j_gene: TRBJ1-2
CDR3nt: TGCAGTGCAGTGGACAACTATGGCTACACCTTC
CDR3aa: CSAVDNYGYTF

abundance: few
v_gene: TRBV11-3
d_gene: -
j_gene: TRBJ2-7
CDR3nt: TGTGCCAGCAGCTTTGCAGGGGTGGGCGAGCAGTACTTC
CDR3aa: CASSFAGVGEQYF

abundance: -
v_gene: TRBV19
d_gene: -
j_gene: TRBJ1-5
CDR3nt: TGTGCCAGTAGTGCAGGGCGAAATCAGCCCCAGCATTTT
CDR3aa: CASSAGRNQPQHF

abundance: -
v_gene: TRBV4-1
d_gene: -
j_gene: TRBJ1-2
CDR3nt: TGCGCCAGCAGCCAAGGGCAGGACCGCTATGGCTACACCTTC
CDR3aa: CASSQGQDRYGYTF

abundance: -
v_gene: TRBV9
d_gene: -
j_gene: TRBJ1-3
CDR3nt: TGTGCCAGCAGCGTAGAGGGAATCTCTGGAAACACCATATATTTT
CDR3aa: CASSVEGISGNTIYF

abundance: -
v_gene: TRBV7-7
d_gene: -
j_gene: TRBJ1-4
CDR3nt: TGTGCCAGCGCTGCGGCTCCGGGTGAAAAACTGTTTTTT
CDR3aa: CASAAAPGEKLFF

abundance: -
v_gene: TRBV7-9
d_gene: -
j_gene: TRBJ1-6
CDR3nt: TGTGCCAGCAGACAAACAGGAGATAATTCACCCCTCCACTTT
CDR3aa: CASRQTGDNSPLHF

abundance: -
v_gene: TRBV5-1
d_gene: TRBD1
j_gene: TRBJ1-4
CDR3nt: TGCGCCAGCAGCTTGGGACAGGGGGATGAAAAACTGTTTTTT
CDR3aa: CASSLGQGDEKLFF

abundance: -
v_gene: TRBV6-1
d_gene: TRBD1
j_gene: TRBJ1-2
CDR3nt: TGTGCCAGCAGTGAAGCGGGTCAGGGGGCCAGCTATGGCTACACCTTC
CDR3aa: CASSEAGQGASYGYTF

abundance: -
v_gene: TRBV5-6
d_gene: -
j_gene: TRBJ1-1
CDR3nt: TGTGCCAGCAGCTGGTACACTGAAGCTTTCTTT
CDR3aa: CASSWYTEAFF

abundance: -
v_gene: TRBV5-6
d_gene: TRBD2
j_gene: TRBJ2-2
CDR3nt: TGTGCCAGCAGCTTGGTCTTAGCGGGACCGGAGGGCACCGGGGAGCTGTTTTTT
CDR3aa: CASSLVLAGPEGTGELFF

abundance: -
v_gene: TRBV5-1
d_gene: TRBD1
j_gene: TRBJ2-7
CDR3nt: TGCGCCAGCAGCCTCAATGGACAGGGGGACTACGAGCAGTACTTC
CDR3aa: CASSLNGQGDYEQYF

abundance: -
v_gene: TRBV5-8
d_gene: TRBD1
j_gene: TRBJ1-5
CDR3nt: TGTGCCAGCAGCTGGAGGGGGCTCGGGCAGCCCCAGCATTTT
CDR3aa: CASSWRGLGQPQHF

abundance: -
v_gene: TRBV12-5
d_gene: TRBD1
j_gene: TRBJ1-1
CDR3nt: TGTGCTAGTGGTTTGTATAGAGGACAGGGGATAAAAAACACTGAAGCTTTCTTT
CDR3aa: CASGLYRGQGIKNTEAFF

abundance: -
v_gene: TRBV2
d_gene: -
j_gene: TRBJ1-3
CDR3nt: TGTGCCAGCAGTGACAGGGGTCAGAACACCATATATTTT
CDR3aa: CASSDRGQNTIYF

abundance: -
v_gene: TRBV27
d_gene: -
j_gene: TRBJ2-7
CDR3nt: TGTGCCAGCAGTTCCCGGGACAGCGGGACCTACGAGCAGTACTTC
CDR3aa: CASSSRDSGTYEQYF

abundance: -
v_gene: TRBV4-1
d_gene: -
j_gene: TRBJ2-2
CDR3nt: TGCGCCAGCAGCCAAGAAAAGAGAGGGCAGGGAATCGGGGAGCTGTTTTTT
CDR3aa: CASSQEKRGQGIGELFF

abundance: -
v_gene: TRBV7-9
d_gene: TRBD2
j_gene: TRBJ2-7
CDR3nt: TGTGCCAGCAGCCCGTACGGGAGACTAGCGGGGATTGCTTACGAGCAGTACTTC
CDR3aa: CASSPYGRLAGIAYEQYF

abundance: -
v_gene: TRBV5-5
d_gene: TRBD1
j_gene: TRBJ1-6
CDR3nt: TGTGCCAGCGCTAGGGGGCTCTCGTCACCCCTCCACTTT
CDR3aa: CASARGLSSPLHF

abundance: -
v_gene: TRBV7-2
d_gene: -
j_gene: TRBJ1-1
CDR3nt: TGTGCCAGCAGCTTGCCGGAGGGGGTGAACACTGAAGCTTTCTTT
CDR3aa: CASSLPEGVNTEAFF

abundance: -
v_gene: TRBV9
d_gene: TRBD2
j_gene: TRBJ2-1
CDR3nt: TGTGCCAGCAGCCCGACTAGCGGGAGGGCCGCCTACAATGAGCAGTTCTTC
CDR3aa: CASSPTSGRAAYNEQFF

abundance: -
v_gene: TRBV6-5
d_gene: -
j_gene: TRBJ1-4
CDR3nt: TGTGCCAGCAGCTCATACAGGGCCTGGGATGAAAAACTGTTTTTT
CDR3aa: CASSSYRAWDEKLFF